These 5 T cell receptor beta chains came from one sample sequenced in a study of blood T cell repertoires in COVID-19. Clones were read by immunoSEQ multiplex PCR, and TCRdb kept only the in-frame ones, dropping some. The data contain some 67,000 clones, 90% of them singletons. Sequenced sample: peripheral blood. These receptors all stem from a woman under 30 with acute or convalescent COVID-19.

This chain uses TRBV28 with TRBJ2-2, with 12 bases identical to TRBD2. CDR3 length equals 17 residues. Germline V gene data show CDR1 as MDHEN and CDR2 as SYDVKM. With 4 bases clipped from V and 4 bases from J, the junction kept 7 bases outside the gene matches. The CDR3 here is CASSSPSGRAITGELFF. CDR3 DNA sequence: TGTGCCAGCAGTTCCCCTAGCGGGAGGGCCATCACCGGGGAGCTGTTTTTT.

This clone appeared a single time. The chain uses TRBV11-2 and TRBJ2-7; no definite D call. V was clipped by 5 bases and J by 2 bases, with 19 bases between them. The CDR3 has 16 residues. Germline values: CDR1 SGHAT, CDR2 FQNNGV. The CDR3, as DNA: TGTGCCAGCAGCCCCGACCACCGACTTACACCCTACGAGCAGTACTTC. Its translation is CASSPDHRLTPYEQYF.

The chain couples TRBV19 to TRBJ1-6; maybe TRBD1 (6 bases). Germline CDR1 is LNHDA and CDR2 is SQIVND (reference sequence). CDR3 length: 14 amino acids. V dropped 9 bases and J dropped 0 bases, with 9 bases sitting between them. The CDR3 DNA sequence: TGTGCCAGCCAGGGGATCTCCTATAATTCACCCCTCCACTTT. It is translated as CASQGISYNSPLHF.

This clone was seen only a few times. The chain is built from TRBV2 and TRBJ1-1; D gene unclear. This CDR3 has 12 residues. The germline V and J ends were trimmed by 6 bases and 0 bases, with 5 bases remaining between them. Germline V gene data show CDR1 as SNHLY and CDR2 as FYNNEI. The CDR3 DNA sequence: TGTGCCAGCAGGCGGATGAACACTGAAGCTTTCTTT. Its translation is CASRRMNTEAFF. Full variable domain (remainder filled in from reference TRBV2 and TRBJ1-1): EPEVTQTPSHQVTQMGQEVILRCVPISNHLYFYWYRQILGQKVEFLVSFYNNEISEKSEIFDDQFSVERPDGSNFTLKIRSTKLEDSAMYFCASRRMNTEAFFGQGTRLTVV.

The CDR3: CASSRQGIQETQYF. The CDR3 DNA follows: TGTGCCAGTAGTAGACAGGGGATTCAAGAGACCCAGTACTTC. V gene TRBV19 combines with J gene TRBJ2-5; 8 nucleotides agree with TRBD1. The CDR3 extends over 14 amino acids. The junction had 3 bases not matched to a gene; V was cut back by 4 bases and J by 2 bases. Germline CDR1 and CDR2: LNHDA and SQIVND (reference sequence).